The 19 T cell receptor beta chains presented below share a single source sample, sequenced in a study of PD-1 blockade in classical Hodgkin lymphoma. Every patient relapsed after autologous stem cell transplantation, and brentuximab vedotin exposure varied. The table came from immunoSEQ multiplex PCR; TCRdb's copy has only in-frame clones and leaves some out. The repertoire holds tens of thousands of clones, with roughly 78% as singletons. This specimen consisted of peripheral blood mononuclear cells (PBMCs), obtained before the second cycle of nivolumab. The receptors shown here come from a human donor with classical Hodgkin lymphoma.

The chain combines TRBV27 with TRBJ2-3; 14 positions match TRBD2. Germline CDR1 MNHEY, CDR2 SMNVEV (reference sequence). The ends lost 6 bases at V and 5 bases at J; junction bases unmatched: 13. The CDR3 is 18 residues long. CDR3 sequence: CASSTSRLAGGLGDTQYF. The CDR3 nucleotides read TGTGCCAGCAGCACCTCTCGACTAGCGGGGGGGTTAGGAGATACGCAGTATTTT.

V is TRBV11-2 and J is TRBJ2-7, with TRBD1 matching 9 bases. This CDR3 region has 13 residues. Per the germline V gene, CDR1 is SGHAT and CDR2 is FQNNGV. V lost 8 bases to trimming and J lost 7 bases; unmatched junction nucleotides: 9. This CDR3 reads CASHRDRVLEQYF. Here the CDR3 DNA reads TGTGCCAGCCACCGGGACAGGGTGCTTGAGCAGTACTTC.

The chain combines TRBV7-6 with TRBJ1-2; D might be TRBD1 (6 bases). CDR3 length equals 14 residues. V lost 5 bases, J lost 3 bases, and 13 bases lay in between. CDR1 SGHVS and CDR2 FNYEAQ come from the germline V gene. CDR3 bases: TGTGCCAGCAGCCTAGGGGCAGGGGACTATGGCTACACCTTC. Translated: CASSLGAGDYGYTF.

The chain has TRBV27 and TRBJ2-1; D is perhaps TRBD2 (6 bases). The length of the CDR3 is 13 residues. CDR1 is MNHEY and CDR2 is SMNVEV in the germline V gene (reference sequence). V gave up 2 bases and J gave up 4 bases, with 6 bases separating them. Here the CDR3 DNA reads TGTGCCAGCAGTTTAGGGACTTACAATGAGCAGTTCTTC. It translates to CASSLGTYNEQFF.

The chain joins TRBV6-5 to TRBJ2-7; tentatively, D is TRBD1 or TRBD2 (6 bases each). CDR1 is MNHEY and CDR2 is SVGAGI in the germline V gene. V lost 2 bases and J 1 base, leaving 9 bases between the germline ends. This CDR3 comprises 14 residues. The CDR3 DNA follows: TGTGCCAGCAGTTACGAAGGGGGGTCCTACGAGCAGTACTTC. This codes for CASSYEGGSYEQYF.

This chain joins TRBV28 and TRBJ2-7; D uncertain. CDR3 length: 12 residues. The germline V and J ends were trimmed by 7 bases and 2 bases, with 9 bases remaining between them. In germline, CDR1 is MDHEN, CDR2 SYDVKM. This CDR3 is CASTTFTYEQYF. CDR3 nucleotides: TGTGCCAGCACAACCTTTACCTACGAGCAGTACTTC.

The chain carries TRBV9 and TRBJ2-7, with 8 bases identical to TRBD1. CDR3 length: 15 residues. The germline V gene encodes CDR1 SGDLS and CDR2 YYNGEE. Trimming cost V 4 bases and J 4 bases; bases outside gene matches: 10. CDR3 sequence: CASSPGQASSYEQYF. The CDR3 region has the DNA TGTGCCAGCAGCCCGGGACAGGCATCTTCATACGAGCAGTACTTC.

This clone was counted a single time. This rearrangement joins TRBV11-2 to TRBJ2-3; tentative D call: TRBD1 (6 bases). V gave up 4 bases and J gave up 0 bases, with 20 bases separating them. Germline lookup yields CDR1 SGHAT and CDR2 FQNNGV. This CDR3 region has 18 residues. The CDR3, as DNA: TGTGCCAGCAGCTCAGGCACGGGGACACCTCCTAGCACAGATACGCAGTATTTT. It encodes CASSSGTGTPPSTDTQYF. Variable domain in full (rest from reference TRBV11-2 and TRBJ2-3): EAGVAQSPRYKIIEKRQSVAFWCNPISGHATLYWYQQILGQGPKLLIQFQNNGVVDDSQLPKDRFSAERLKGVDSTLKIQPAKLEDSAVYLCASSSGTGTPPSTDTQYFGPGTRLTVL.

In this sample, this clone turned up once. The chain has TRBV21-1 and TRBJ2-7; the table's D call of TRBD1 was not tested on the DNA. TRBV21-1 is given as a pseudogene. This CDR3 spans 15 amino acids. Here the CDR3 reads CASSNSGTALYEQYF. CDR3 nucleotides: TGTGCCAGCAGCAATTCCGGGACAGCCCTATACGAGCAGTACTTC.

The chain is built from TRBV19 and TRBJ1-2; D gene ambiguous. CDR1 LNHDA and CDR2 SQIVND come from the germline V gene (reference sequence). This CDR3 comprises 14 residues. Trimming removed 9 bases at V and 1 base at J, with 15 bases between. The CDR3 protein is CASLGIRNNYGYTF. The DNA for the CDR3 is TGTGCCAGCCTAGGGATACGAAATAACTATGGCTACACCTTC.

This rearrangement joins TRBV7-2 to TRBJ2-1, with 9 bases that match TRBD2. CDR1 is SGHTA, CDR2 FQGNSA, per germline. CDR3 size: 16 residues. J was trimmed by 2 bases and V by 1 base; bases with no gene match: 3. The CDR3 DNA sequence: TGTGCCAGCAGCTTAGGGGTAGCGGGGGCCTACAATGAGCAGTTCTTC. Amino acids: CASSLGVAGAYNEQFF.

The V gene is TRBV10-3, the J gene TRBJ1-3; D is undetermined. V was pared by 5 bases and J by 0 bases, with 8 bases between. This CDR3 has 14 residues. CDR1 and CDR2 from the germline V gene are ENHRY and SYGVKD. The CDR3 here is CAISSPRSGNTIYF. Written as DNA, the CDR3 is TGTGCCATCAGTTCTCCCCGCTCTGGAAACACCATATATTTT.

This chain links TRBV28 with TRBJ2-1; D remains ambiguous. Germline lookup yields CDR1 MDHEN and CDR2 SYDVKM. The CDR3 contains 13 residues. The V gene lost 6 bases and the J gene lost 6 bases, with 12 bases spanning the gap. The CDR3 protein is CASRQGNPNEQFF. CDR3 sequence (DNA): TGTGCCAGCAGACAAGGGAACCCCAATGAGCAGTTCTTC.

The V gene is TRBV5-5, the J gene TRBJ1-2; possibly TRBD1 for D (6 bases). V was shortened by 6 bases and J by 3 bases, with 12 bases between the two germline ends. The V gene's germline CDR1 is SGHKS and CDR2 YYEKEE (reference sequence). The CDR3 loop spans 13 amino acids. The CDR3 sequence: CASTENRDYGYTF. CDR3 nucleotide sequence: TGTGCCAGCACCGAGAACAGGGACTATGGCTACACCTTC.

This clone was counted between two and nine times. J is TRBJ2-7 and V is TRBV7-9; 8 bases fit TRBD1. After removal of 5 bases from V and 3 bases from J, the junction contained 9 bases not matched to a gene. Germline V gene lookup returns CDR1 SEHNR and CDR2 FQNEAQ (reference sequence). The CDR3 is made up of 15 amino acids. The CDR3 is CASSQRGQGHYEQYF. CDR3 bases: TGTGCCAGCAGCCAGCGCGGACAGGGACACTACGAGCAGTACTTC.

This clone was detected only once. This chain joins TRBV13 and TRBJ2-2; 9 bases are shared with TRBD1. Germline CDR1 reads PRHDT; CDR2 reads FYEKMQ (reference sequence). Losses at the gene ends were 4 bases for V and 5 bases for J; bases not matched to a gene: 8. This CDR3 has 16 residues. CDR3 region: CASSSETGGRTGELFF. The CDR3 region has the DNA TGTGCCAGCAGCTCCGAGACAGGGGGTCGGACCGGGGAGCTGTTTTTT.

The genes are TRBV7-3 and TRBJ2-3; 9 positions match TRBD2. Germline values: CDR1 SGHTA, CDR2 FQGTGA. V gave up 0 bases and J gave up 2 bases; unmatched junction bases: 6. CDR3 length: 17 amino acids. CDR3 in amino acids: CASSLTGVAGDTDTQYF. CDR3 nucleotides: TGTGCCAGCAGCTTAACGGGGGTAGCGGGGGACACAGATACGCAGTATTTT. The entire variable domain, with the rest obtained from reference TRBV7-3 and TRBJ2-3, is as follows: GAGVSQTPSNKVTEKGKYVELRCDPISGHTALYWYRQSLGQGPEFLIYFQGTGAADDSGLPNDRFFAVRPEGSVSTLKIQRTERGDSAVYLCASSLTGVAGDTDTQYFGPGTRLTVL.

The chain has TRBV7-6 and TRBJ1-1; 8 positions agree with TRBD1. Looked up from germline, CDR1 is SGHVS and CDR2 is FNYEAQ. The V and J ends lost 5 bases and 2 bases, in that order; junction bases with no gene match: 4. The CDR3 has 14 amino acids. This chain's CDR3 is CASSPGQDNTEAFF. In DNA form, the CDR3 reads TGTGCCAGCAGCCCGGGACAGGATAACACTGAAGCTTTCTTT.

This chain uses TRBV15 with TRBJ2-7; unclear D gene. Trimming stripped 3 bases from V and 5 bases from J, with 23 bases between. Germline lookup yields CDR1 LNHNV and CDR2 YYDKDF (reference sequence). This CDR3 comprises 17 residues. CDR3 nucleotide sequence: TGTGCCACCAGCAGGGACCCTCCGGCAGTCGTCAACGACGAGCAGTACTTC. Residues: CATSRDPPAVVNDEQYF.